Sequencing of this T cell receptor beta chain was carried out in a study of naive and memory T cell subsets. This clonotype came up once. Its antigen is currently unknown. This sequence may be a read error, since a much larger clone differs from it by one base. The CDR3 carries no conserved terminal phenylalanine or tryptophan, so it likely arises from a read error. The V end lost 5 bases, the J end lost 2 bases, and 10 bases lay between the germline ends. The CDR3 runs to 14 residues. Germline V lookup: CDR1 SGHVS, CDR2 FQNEAQ. Whole-study results and caveats: Possibly reflecting memory cells re-expressing CD45RA, a few larger clonotypes occurred in naive repertoires, especially CD8. TCR counts from RNA may reflect activation-linked expression changes. In CD4 and CD8 cells, diversity dropped from naive through EMRA.

An equimolar mix of two oligonucleotides served as the beta constant-region primer for TRBC1 and TRBC2. Ligated cDNA was amplified by four rounds of PCR with nested alpha and beta constant-region primers and SP2. TCRdb re-analysed the UMI-ligation and nested PCR reads in MiXCR, keeping a single row per CDR3 protein. Of 85,000 or so distinct CDR3 sequences detected, around 9% appear once; the ten largest clones hold around 1.3%. CD8 T cells were positively selected from what remained after CD4 positive selection. The chain carries TRBV7-8 and TRBJ2-4, with D unclear. The origin of this receptor is a human donor in good health. The sample consisted of naive CD8+ T cells from blood. CDR3 loop: CASSLTPTKNIQYI. DNA for the CDR3: TGTGCCAGCAGCCTGACACCAACCAAAAACATTCAGTACATC.